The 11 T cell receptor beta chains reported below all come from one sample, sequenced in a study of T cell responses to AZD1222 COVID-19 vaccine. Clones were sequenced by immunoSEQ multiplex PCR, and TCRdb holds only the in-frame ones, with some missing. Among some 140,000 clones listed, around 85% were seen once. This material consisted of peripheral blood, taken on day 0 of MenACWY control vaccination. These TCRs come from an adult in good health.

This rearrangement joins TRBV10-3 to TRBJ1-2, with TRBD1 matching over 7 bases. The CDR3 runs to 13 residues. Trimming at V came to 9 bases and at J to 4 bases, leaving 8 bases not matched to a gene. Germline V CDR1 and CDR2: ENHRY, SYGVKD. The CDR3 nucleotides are TGTGCCATACAGGGGCTCGGAGGCTATGGCTACACCTTC. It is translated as CAIQGLGGYGYTF.

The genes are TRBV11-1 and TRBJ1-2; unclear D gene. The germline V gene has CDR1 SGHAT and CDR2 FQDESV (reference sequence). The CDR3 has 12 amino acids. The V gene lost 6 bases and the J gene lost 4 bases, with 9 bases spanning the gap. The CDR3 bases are TGTGCCAGCAGTAGAGATAGCTATGGCTACACCTTC. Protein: CASSRDSYGYTF.

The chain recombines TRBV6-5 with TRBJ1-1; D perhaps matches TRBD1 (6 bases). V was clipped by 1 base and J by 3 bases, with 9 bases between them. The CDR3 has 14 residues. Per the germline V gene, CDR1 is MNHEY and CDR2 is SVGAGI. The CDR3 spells CASSYWGGDTEAFF. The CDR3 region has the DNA TGTGCCAGCAGTTACTGGGGGGGCGACACTGAAGCTTTCTTT.

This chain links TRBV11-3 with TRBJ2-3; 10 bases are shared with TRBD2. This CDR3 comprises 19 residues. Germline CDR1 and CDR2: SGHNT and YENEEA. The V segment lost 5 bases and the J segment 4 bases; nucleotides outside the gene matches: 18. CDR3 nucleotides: TGTGCCAGCAGCGGAGGTCCGGGAACCAGCGGGAGGGCCGCAGATACGCAGTATTTT. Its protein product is CASSGGPGTSGRAADTQYF.

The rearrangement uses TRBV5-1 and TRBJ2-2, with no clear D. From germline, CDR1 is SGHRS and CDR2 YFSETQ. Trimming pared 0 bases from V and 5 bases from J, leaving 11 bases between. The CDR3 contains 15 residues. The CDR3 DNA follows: TGCGCCAGCAGCTTGGCCACAAGTGGAACCGGGGAGCTGTTTTTT. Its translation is CASSLATSGTGELFF.

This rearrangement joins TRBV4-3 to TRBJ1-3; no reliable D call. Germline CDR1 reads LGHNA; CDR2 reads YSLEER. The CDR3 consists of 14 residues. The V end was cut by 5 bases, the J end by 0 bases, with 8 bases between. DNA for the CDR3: TGCGCCAGCAGCTCTACTCGCTCTGGAAACACCATATATTTT. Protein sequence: CASSSTRSGNTIYF.

The CDR3 DNA follows: TGCGCCAGCAGCGAGGGGATCACCTATAATTCACCCCTCCACTTT. Protein sequence: CASSEGITYNSPLHF. This rearrangement joins TRBV4-1 to TRBJ1-6; weak D call: TRBD1 (5 bases). Trimming removed 5 bases at V and 2 bases at J, with 10 bases between. The CDR3 totals 15 residues. CDR1 is MGHRA and CDR2 is YSYEKL in the germline V gene.

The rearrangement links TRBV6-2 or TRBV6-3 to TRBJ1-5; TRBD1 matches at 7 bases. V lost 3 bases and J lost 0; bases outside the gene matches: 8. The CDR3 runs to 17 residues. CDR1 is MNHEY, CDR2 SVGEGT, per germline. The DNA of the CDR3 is TGTGCCAGCAGTTATCCTCAGGGGGGGAATAGCAATCAGCCCCAGCATTTT. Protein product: CASSYPQGGNSNQPQHF.

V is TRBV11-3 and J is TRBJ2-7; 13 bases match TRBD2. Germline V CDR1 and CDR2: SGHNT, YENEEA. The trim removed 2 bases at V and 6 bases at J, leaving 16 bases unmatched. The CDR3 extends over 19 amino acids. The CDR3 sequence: CASSLISPSTSGRTLEQYF. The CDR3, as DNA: TGTGCCAGCAGCTTAATTAGTCCGTCGACTAGCGGGAGGACGCTCGAGCAGTACTTC.

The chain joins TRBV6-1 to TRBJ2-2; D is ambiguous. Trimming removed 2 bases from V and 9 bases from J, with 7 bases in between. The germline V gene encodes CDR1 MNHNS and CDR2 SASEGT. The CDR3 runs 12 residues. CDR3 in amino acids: CASSENPRELFF. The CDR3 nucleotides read TGTGCCAGCAGTGAAAACCCCCGGGAGCTGTTTTTT.

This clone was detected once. The chain's CDR3 is CASSFQGGTDTQYF. DNA for the CDR3: TGTGCCAGCAGCTTCCAGGGGGGCACAGATACGCAGTATTTT. The V and J genes are TRBV5-4 and TRBJ2-3; 7 nucleotides line up with TRBD1. Trimming at V came to 2 bases and at J to 1 base, leaving 1 base not matched to a gene. The CDR3 spans 14 residues. CDR1 is SGHNT, CDR2 YYREEE, per germline (reference sequence).